The TCR beta chain described here comes from a study of T cells after yellow fever vaccination. The CDR3 is made up of 14 amino acids. Germline assignment: CDR1 MNHEY and CDR2 SVGAGI. Between the trimmed V and J ends, which lost 0 bases and 0 bases, there was a span of 6 bases. This clonotype was detected many times. A universal primer site and UMIs were added as TCR cDNA was made by 5'RACE template switching. TCRdb re-analysed the 5' RACE reads in MiXCR, keeping a single row per CDR3 protein. The top ten hold approximately 0.67% of the sample, which has some 130,000 distinct CDR3 sequences, 5% to 8% seen once.

The receptor's source is a man between 25 and 39 years old who received the YFV17D yellow fever vaccine. Sequencing was performed on CD4+ T cells sorted from PBMCs, taken 10 days after the yellow fever booster vaccination. The V and J genes are TRBV6-5 and TRBJ2-7, with D perhaps given as TRBD1 or TRBD2 (5 bases each). CDR3 loop: CASSYSGTSYEQYF. CDR3 nucleotides: TGTGCCAGCAGTTACTCGGGGACCTCCTACGAGCAGTACTTC.